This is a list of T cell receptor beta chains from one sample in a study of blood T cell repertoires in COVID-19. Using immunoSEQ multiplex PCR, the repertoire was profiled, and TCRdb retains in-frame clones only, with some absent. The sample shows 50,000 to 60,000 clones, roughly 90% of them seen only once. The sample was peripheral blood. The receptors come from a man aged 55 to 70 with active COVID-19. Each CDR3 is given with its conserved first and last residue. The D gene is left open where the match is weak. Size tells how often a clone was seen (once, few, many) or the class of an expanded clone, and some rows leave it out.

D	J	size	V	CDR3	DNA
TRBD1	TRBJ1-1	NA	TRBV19	CASTGTGGSNTEAFF	TGTGCCAGTACAGGGACAGGGGGCTCGAACACTGAAGCTTTCTTT
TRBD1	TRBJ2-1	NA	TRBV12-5	CASGLVIIRDRGNNEQFF	TGTGCTAGTGGTTTGGTAATCATACGGGACAGGGGGAACAATGAGCAGTTCTTC
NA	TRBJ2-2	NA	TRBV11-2	CASSSIGMPGTGELFF	TGTGCCAGCAGCTCCATCGGGATGCCGGGGACCGGGGAGCTGTTTTTT
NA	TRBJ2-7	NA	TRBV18	CASSPMGAGSYEQYF	TGTGCCAGCTCACCAATGGGAGCCGGCTCCTACGAGCAGTACTTC
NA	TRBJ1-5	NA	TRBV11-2	CASSLSGSQPQHF	TGTGCCAGCAGCTTATCCGGGAGTCAGCCCCAGCATTTT
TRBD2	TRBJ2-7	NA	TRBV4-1	CASSQDSLADLYEQYF	TGCGCCAGCAGCCAAGATTCACTAGCGGACCTCTACGAGCAGTACTTC
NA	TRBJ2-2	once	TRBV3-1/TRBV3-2	CASSQVFRLSSGELFF	TGTGCCAGCAGCCAAGTCTTTCGCTTGAGTTCCGGGGAGCTGTTTTTT
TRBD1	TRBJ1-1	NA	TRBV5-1	CASSPGDRGLTEAFF	TGCGCCAGCAGCCCCGGGGACAGGGGGCTCACTGAAGCTTTCTTT
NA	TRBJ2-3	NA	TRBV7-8	CASSLAQEVGTDTQYF	TGTGCCAGCAGCTTAGCGCAGGAGGTAGGCACAGATACGCAGTATTTT
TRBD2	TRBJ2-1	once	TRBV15	CATSNLRTSGSYEQFF	TGTGCCACCAGCAATTTACGGACTAGCGGGAGTTATGAGCAGTTCTTC
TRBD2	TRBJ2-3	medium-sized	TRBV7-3	CASSRLAGDTDTQYF	TGTGCCAGCAGTCGACTAGCGGGAGACACAGATACGCAGTATTTT
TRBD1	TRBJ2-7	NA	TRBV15	CATSRGTGAYEQYF	TGTGCCACCAGCAGAGGGACAGGGGCCTACGAGCAGTACTTC
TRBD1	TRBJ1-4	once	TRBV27	CASSPGQGFGEKLFF	TGTGCCAGCAGTCCCGGACAGGGGTTCGGTGAAAAACTGTTTTTT
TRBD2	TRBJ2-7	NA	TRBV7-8	CASSLNSGTSVYEQYF	TGTGCCAGCAGCTTAAACTCCGGGACTAGCGTTTACGAGCAGTACTTC
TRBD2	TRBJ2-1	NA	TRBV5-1	CASSLVASGSSYNEQFF	TGCGCCAGCAGCTTGGTGGCTAGCGGGAGCTCCTACAATGAGCAGTTCTTC
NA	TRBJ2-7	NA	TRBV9	CASSVAGGYYEQYF	TGTGCCAGCAGCGTTGCAGGGGGGTACTACGAGCAGTACTTC
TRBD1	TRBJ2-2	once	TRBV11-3	CASSLDRTGWKTGELFF	TGTGCCAGCAGCTTAGACCGGACAGGGTGGAAGACCGGGGAGCTGTTTTTT
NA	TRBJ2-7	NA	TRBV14	CASSQSGITYEQYF	TGTGCCAGCAGCCAATCAGGCATAACCTACGAGCAGTACTTC
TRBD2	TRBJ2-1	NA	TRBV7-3	CASSFEGLAGEQFF	TGTGCCAGCAGCTTCGAAGGACTAGCCGGCGAGCAGTTCTTC
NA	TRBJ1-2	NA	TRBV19	CASSRTNNYGYTF	TGTGCCAGTAGTAGAACTAATAACTATGGCTACACCTTC
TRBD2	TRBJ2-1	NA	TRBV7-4	CASSFPLLAGDPDEQFF	TGTGCCAGCAGCTTCCCTCTTCTAGCGGGAGATCCGGATGAGCAGTTCTTC
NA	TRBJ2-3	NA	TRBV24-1	CATSLGSSYTDTQYF	TGTGCCACCTCCTTGGGGAGCAGTTACACAGATACGCAGTATTTT
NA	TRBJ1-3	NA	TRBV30	CAWPTGRGNTIYF	TGTGCCTGGCCCACAGGGCGAGGAAACACCATATATTTT
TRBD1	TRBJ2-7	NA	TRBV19	CASTPQGAGSYEQYF	TGTGCCAGTACCCCGCAGGGGGCCGGGTCCTACGAGCAGTACTTC
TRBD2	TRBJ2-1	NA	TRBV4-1	CASSQDNSGRTKGEQFF	TGCGCCAGCAGCCAAGATAATAGCGGGAGGACCAAGGGTGAGCAGTTCTTC
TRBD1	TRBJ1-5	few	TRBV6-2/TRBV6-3	CASSWGTGGQPQHF	TGTGCCAGCAGTTGGGGGACAGGGGGTCAGCCCCAGCATTTT
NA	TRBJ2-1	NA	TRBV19	CASGLARIYNEQFF	TGTGCCAGTGGTCTAGCGCGGATATACAATGAGCAGTTCTTC
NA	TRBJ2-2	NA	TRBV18	CASSPDFSLAGELFF	TGTGCCAGCTCACCAGATTTTAGCTTGGCCGGGGAGCTGTTTTTT